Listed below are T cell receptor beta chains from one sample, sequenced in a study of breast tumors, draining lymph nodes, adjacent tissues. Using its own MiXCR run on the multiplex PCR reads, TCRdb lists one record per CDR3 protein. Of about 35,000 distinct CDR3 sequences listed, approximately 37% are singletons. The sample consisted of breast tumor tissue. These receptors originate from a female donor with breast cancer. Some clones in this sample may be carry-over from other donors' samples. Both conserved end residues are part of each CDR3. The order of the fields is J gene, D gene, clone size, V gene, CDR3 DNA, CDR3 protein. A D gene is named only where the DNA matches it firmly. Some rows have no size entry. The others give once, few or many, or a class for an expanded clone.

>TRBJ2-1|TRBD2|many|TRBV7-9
TGTGCCAGCACCCTTCCAACTAGCGGGAGTTCCTCAGGCGAGCAGTTCTTC
CASTLPTSGSSSGEQFF
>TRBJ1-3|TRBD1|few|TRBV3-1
TGTGCCAGCAGCAACACCGGGACAGGGGGCGGAAACACCATATATTTT
CASSNTGTGGGNTIYF
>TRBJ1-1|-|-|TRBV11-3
TGTGCCAGCAGCTTAGATAGGGCAGGGAACACTGAAGCTTTCTTT
CASSLDRAGNTEAFF
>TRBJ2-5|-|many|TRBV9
TGTGCCAGCAGCAGGACAGAACAAGAGACCCAGTACTTC
CASSRTEQETQYF
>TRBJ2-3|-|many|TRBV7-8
TGTGCCAGCAGCGAGGAGCTCTACACAGATACGCAGTATTTT
CASSEELYTDTQYF
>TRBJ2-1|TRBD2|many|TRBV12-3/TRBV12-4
TGTGCCAGCAGTTTTCTAGCGGGAGGGTCAAATGAGCAGTTCTTC
CASSFLAGGSNEQFF
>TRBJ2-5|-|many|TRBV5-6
TGTGCCAGCAGCTTGGAGGTAGAAGAGACCCAGTACTTC
CASSLEVEETQYF
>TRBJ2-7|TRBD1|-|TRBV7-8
TGTGCCAGCAGCTTAGAGTACGGACAGGGCGCCTACGAGCAGTACTTC
CASSLEYGQGAYEQYF
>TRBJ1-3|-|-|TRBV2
TGTGCCAGCAGTGTTACAAGCGCTGGAAACACCATATATTTT
CASSVTSAGNTIYF
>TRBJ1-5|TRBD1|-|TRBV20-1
TGCAGTGCTCGGGACAGGGGACCTTGGGGCAATCAGCCCCAGCATTTT
CSARDRGPWGNQPQHF
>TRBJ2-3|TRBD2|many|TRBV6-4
TGTGCCAGCAGTAGTAGCGGGAGCGGCACAGATACGCAGTATTTT
CASSSSGSGTDTQYF